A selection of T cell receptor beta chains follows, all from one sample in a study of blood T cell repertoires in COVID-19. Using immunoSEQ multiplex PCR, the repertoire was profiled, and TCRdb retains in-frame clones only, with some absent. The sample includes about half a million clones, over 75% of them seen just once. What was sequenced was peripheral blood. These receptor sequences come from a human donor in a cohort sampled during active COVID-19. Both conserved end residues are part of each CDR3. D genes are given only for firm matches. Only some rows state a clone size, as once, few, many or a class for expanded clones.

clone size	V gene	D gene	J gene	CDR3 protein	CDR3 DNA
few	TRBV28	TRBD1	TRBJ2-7	CASRAQRGGEKGSYEQYF	TGTGCCAGCAGGGCCCAAAGAGGGGGCGAGAAAGGCTCCTACGAGCAGTACTTC
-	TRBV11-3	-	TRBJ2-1	CASSLGRANNEQFF	TGTGCCAGCAGCTTGGGCCGAGCCAACAATGAGCAGTTCTTC
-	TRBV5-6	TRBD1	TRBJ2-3	CASSLGQGAKGDTQYF	TGTGCCAGCAGCTTGGGACAGGGGGCCAAAGGGGATACGCAGTATTTT
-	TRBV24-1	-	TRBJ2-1	CATSGAGTHEQFF	TGTGCCACCAGTGGCGCAGGGACTCATGAGCAGTTCTTC
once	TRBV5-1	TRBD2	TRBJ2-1	CASSLAGGDYEQFF	TGCGCCAGCAGCCTAGCTGGGGGGGACTATGAGCAGTTCTTC
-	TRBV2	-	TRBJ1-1	CASNRNSGSTTEAFF	TGTGCCAGCAACAGAAATAGCGGTAGTACGACTGAAGCTTTCTTT
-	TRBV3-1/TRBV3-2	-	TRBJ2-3	CASSQVGRGLTQYF	TGTGCCAGCAGCCAGGTGGGGAGAGGCCTTACGCAGTATTTT
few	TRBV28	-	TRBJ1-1	CASSSGLDTEAFF	TGTGCCAGCAGCTCAGGGTTGGACACTGAAGCTTTCTTT
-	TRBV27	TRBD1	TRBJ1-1	CASSFFTGDAEAFF	TGTGCCAGCAGTTTTTTCACAGGGGACGCTGAAGCTTTCTTT
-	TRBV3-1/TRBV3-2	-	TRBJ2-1	CASSLHGIINEQFF	TGTGCCAGCAGCCTGCACGGGATCATCAATGAGCAGTTCTTC
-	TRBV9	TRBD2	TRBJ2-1	CASSVVIAGGDEQFF	TGTGCCAGCAGCGTTGTGATAGCGGGAGGGGATGAGCAGTTCTTC
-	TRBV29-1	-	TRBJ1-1	CSVGRGNTEAFF	TGCAGCGTTGGGAGGGGGAACACTGAAGCTTTCTTT
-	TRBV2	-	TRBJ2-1	CASSGGRGGRGEQFF	TGTGCCAGCAGTGGGGGCAGGGGTGGGCGCGGTGAGCAGTTCTTC
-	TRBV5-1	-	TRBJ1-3	CASSLWGVSGNTIYF	TGCGCCAGCAGCTTGTGGGGGGTGTCTGGAAACACCATATATTTT
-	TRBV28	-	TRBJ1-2	CASSSYGHRVRYGYTF	TGTGCCAGCAGTTCCTACGGACACAGGGTTCGGTATGGCTACACCTTC
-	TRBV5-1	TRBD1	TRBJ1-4	CASSYSGQGNEKLFF	TGCGCCAGCAGCTATTCGGGACAGGGTAATGAAAAACTGTTTTTT
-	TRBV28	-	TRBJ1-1	CASSPYYTEAFF	TGTGCCAGCAGTCCCTACTACACTGAAGCTTTCTTT
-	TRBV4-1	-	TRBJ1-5	CASSQDQRQYSNQPQHF	TGCGCCAGCAGCCAAGATCAAAGACAGTATAGCAATCAGCCCCAGCATTTT